What follows are 29 T cell receptor beta chains derived from one specimen sequenced in a study of shared clonotypes between healthy human individuals. Profiling relied on immunoSEQ multiplex PCR, and the TCRdb table lists in-frame clones only, not all of them. Among roughly 1,600,000 clones listed, approximately 98.5% were seen once. Sequenced: naive CD4+ T cells sorted from blood. Subset in this sample: CD45RA+ positively selected. All receptors derive from a man aged 25-45 years in good health.

The chain recombines TRBV7-9 with TRBJ1-5; weak D call: TRBD1 (5 bases). With 5 bases removed from V and 6 bases from J, the gap between germline ends came to 17 bases. CDR1 and CDR2 from the germline V gene are SEHNR and FQNEAQ (reference sequence). The CDR3 is made up of 15 amino acids. The CDR3 spells CASSPSGRATQPQHF. The CDR3 DNA follows: TGTGCCAGCAGCCCTAGCGGCAGGGCCACTCAGCCCCAGCATTTT.

DNA of the CDR3: TGTGCCAGCTCACCACGGGGCCCCGGCGGGTCACAAGAGACCCAGTACTTC. This codes for CASSPRGPGGSQETQYF. The V call is TRBV18, the J call TRBJ2-5; D could derive from TRBD1 or TRBD2 (5 bases each). The germline V gene has CDR1 KGHSH and CDR2 LQKENI. V lost 1 base to trimming and J lost 2 bases, with 17 bases between them. The CDR3 length is 17 residues.

The rearrangement joins TRBV19 to TRBJ2-2; possibly TRBD1 for D (5 bases). The ends were cut back, 5 bases at V and 7 bases at J, with 11 bases in the middle. The germline gives CDR1 LNHDA, CDR2 SQIVND (reference sequence). The CDR3 contains 13 residues. Here the CDR3 reads CASSQTRVGELFF. The CDR3 DNA reads TGTGCCAGTAGTCAAACCAGGGTCGGGGAGCTGTTTTTT.

V usage is TRBV5-1 and J usage is TRBJ2-5; D unresolved. The V gene's germline CDR1 is SGHRS and CDR2 YFSETQ. The CDR3 runs 14 residues. V was clipped by 0 bases and J by 2 bases, with 8 bases between them. This CDR3 reads CASSLGSPQETQYF. CDR3 nucleotides: TGCGCCAGCAGCTTGGGTTCCCCGCAAGAGACCCAGTACTTC.

This chain links TRBV5-1 with TRBJ2-3, with D perhaps being TRBD1 or TRBD2 (5 bases each). The ends were cut back, 6 bases at V and 3 bases at J, with 11 bases in the middle. Germline V gene lookup returns CDR1 SGHRS and CDR2 YFSETQ. The CDR3 is made up of 13 amino acids. CDR3 residues: CASTEGPTDTQYF. CDR3 sequence (DNA): TGCGCCAGCACCGAGGGACCAACAGATACGCAGTATTTT.

The V gene is TRBV5-1, the J gene TRBJ2-1; the D gene is possibly TRBD2 (6 bases). Germline V gene lookup returns CDR1 SGHRS and CDR2 YFSETQ. This CDR3 is 15 amino acids long. The V end lost 4 bases, the J end lost 0 bases, and 11 bases lay between the germline ends. The chain's CDR3 is CASSVGGGSYNEQFF. The CDR3 DNA is TGCGCCAGCAGCGTCGGGGGAGGCTCCTACAATGAGCAGTTCTTC.

The chain combines TRBV7-2 with TRBJ2-5; 15 bases are a match to TRBD2. Trimming cost V 7 bases and J 5 bases; bases outside gene matches: 8. The CDR3 runs 16 residues. The germline gives CDR1 SGHTA, CDR2 FQGNSA. CDR3 amino acids: CASMRTSGRVGETQYF. CDR3 bases: TGTGCCAGCATGCGGACTAGCGGGAGGGTAGGGGAGACCCAGTACTTC.

The genes are TRBV28 and TRBJ1-4; D is uncertain. The CDR3 loop spans 15 amino acids. Germline CDR1 and CDR2: MDHEN and SYDVKM. The V end lost 2 bases, the J end lost 10 bases, and 17 bases lay between the germline ends. The DNA of the CDR3 is TGTGCCAGCAGTTTAAACTCGGGGTCTGAGACAAAACTGTTTTTT. Its translation: CASSLNSGSETKLFF.

With regard to this clone: Other DNA sequences in this specimen translate into the identical CDR3. The chain recombines TRBV9 with TRBJ2-7; D might be TRBD2 (5 bases). The CDR3 is 14 residues long. Trimming cost V 0 bases and J 2 bases, with 9 bases left between them. CDR1 and CDR2 (germline): SGDLS, YYNGEE. Here the CDR3 reads CASSVGTDPYEQYF. The CDR3, as DNA: TGTGCCAGCAGCGTAGGGACTGATCCCTACGAGCAGTACTTC.

The chain combines TRBV11-3 with TRBJ2-1; 9 positions agree with TRBD2. CDR1 is SGHNT, CDR2 YENEEA, per germline. V was clipped by 6 bases and J by 0 bases; unmatched bases: 18. The CDR3 sequence is 20 residues long. In DNA, the CDR3 is TGTGCCAGCAGTCGCCCGGGACTAGCACCGATAGGGGGCTCCTACAATGAGCAGTTCTTC. Translation gives CASSRPGLAPIGGSYNEQFF.

This chain connects TRBV18 to TRBJ1-2; TRBD1 might be the D (6 bases). The CDR3 sequence is 17 residues long. Germline CDR1 KGHSH, CDR2 LQKENI. V gave up 1 base and J gave up 2 bases, with 17 bases separating them. The CDR3 region has the DNA TGTGCCAGCTCACCACAGGCAGGGGCGGTATTGAACTATGGCTACACCTTC. Translated, it gives CASSPQAGAVLNYGYTF.

The chain links TRBV18 to TRBJ1-3; unclear D gene. The V end lost 3 bases, the J end lost 5 bases, and 8 bases lay between the germline ends. CDR1 KGHSH and CDR2 LQKENI come from the germline V gene. The CDR3 extends over 13 amino acids. The CDR3 DNA reads as TGTGCCAGCTCACCGTCCGGGAGAAACACCATATATTTT. Amino acids: CASSPSGRNTIYF.

This chain links TRBV6-5 with TRBJ2-7; the match to TRBD2 covers 8 bases. Germline V gene data show CDR1 as MNHEY and CDR2 as SVGAGI. Trimming at V came to 7 bases and at J to 1 base, leaving 9 bases not matched to a gene. This CDR3 comprises 15 residues. DNA of the CDR3: TGTGCCAGCACCCCAAGCGGGAGAGGGTCCTACGAGCAGTACTTC. Its translation: CASTPSGRGSYEQYF.

As for this clone: One end of the junction fails to match germline, which may point to a read error. The sample has other DNA sequences that encode this CDR3 too. This sequence joins TRBV7-7 and TRBJ2-7, with 13 bases lining up with TRBD2. The CDR3 is 13 residues long. Germline V gene sequence: CDR1 SSHAT, CDR2 FNYEAQ (reference sequence). DNA for the CDR3: TGTGCTAGCAGCTCGGGACTAGCGGGGGAGCAGTACTTC. Its protein product is CASSSGLAGEQYF.

The chain employs TRBV6-6 and TRBJ2-5, with 11 bases fitting TRBD2. CDR1 is MNHNY, CDR2 SVGAGI, per germline (reference sequence). Trimming removed 6 bases from V and 5 bases from J; junction bases left unmatched: 11. The CDR3 totals 16 residues. CDR3 sequence reads: CASRWTSGSWVETQYF. CDR3 DNA sequence: TGTGCCAGCAGATGGACTAGCGGGTCTTGGGTGGAGACCCAGTACTTC.

Details on this clone: Other DNA sequences in the sample encode the same CDR3. This chain connects TRBV28 to TRBJ2-7; D is perhaps TRBD1 (6 bases). Germline V gene lookup returns CDR1 MDHEN and CDR2 SYDVKM. This CDR3 contains 13 residues. V was pared by 2 bases and J by 3 bases, with 8 bases between. The CDR3 here is CASSLGGNYEQYF. The CDR3 DNA reads TGTGCCAGCAGTTTAGGGGGCAACTACGAGCAGTACTTC.

The CDR3 sequence: CASSQDLAYETQYF. CDR3 in DNA: TGCGCCAGCAGCCAAGATCTAGCATACGAGACCCAGTACTTC. This rearrangement joins TRBV4-3 to TRBJ2-5, with D perhaps TRBD2 (5 bases). CDR1 is LGHNA, CDR2 YSLEER, per germline. V was pared by 0 bases and J by 5 bases, with 10 bases between. The CDR3 consists of 14 residues.

This clone appeared once. This chain connects TRBV7-9 to TRBJ2-2; D unclear. V shed 5 bases and J shed 6 bases, with 16 bases lying between them. Germline loops: CDR1 SEHNR, CDR2 FQNEAQ (reference sequence). The CDR3 is made up of 15 amino acids. The CDR3 is CASSPPPANAGELFF. CDR3 nucleotides: TGTGCCAGCAGCCCCCCGCCGGCCAACGCCGGGGAGCTGTTTTTT.

The rearrangement uses TRBV7-2 and TRBJ2-2; 7 bases line up with TRBD1. CDR3 length: 16 amino acids. CDR1 SGHTA and CDR2 FQGNSA come from the germline V gene. Germline trimming cut 5 bases from V and 5 bases from J; bases unmatched to any gene: 11. The CDR3 loop reads CASSQNPGTETGELFF. DNA of the CDR3: TGTGCCAGCAGCCAGAACCCGGGGACAGAGACCGGGGAGCTGTTTTTT.

This chain joins TRBV6-1 and TRBJ1-2; perhaps TRBD1 as D (5 bases). V shed 6 bases and J shed 4 bases, with 9 bases lying between them. The CDR3 runs to 12 residues. CDR1 is MNHNS, CDR2 SASEGT, per germline. CDR3 in amino acids: CASRRDSYGYTF. As DNA, the CDR3 is TGTGCCAGCAGGAGGGACTCCTATGGCTACACCTTC.

The rearrangement joins TRBV5-1 to TRBJ1-1; D may be TRBD1 (5 bases). With 4 bases removed from V and 5 bases from J, the gap between germline ends came to 15 bases. The CDR3 has 14 amino acids. CDR1 and CDR2 from the germline V gene are SGHRS and YFSETQ. The CDR3 DNA is TGCGCCAGCAGCACGTCGGCAGGGCATACTGAAGCTTTCTTT. Amino acid sequence: CASSTSAGHTEAFF.

The rearrangement links TRBV30 to TRBJ1-2; a possible D gene is TRBD1 (6 bases). This CDR3 spans 16 amino acids. Germline V gene sequence: CDR1 GTSNPN, CDR2 SVGIG (reference sequence). V was trimmed by 2 bases and J by 4 bases, leaving 20 bases between them. CDR3 protein: CAWSSQNRERGYGYTF. The CDR3 coding sequence is TGTGCCTGGAGTTCCCAGAACAGGGAGCGAGGCTATGGCTACACCTTC.

The genes are TRBV15 and TRBJ2-1, with unresolved D. The V and J ends lost 1 base and 1 base respectively, with 11 bases between them. The CDR3 length is 16 residues. The V gene's germline CDR1 is LNHNV and CDR2 YYDKDF (reference sequence). The CDR3 here is CATSRGFMSSYNEQFF. CDR3 sequence (DNA): TGTGCCACCAGCAGAGGCTTTATGTCTTCCTACAATGAGCAGTTCTTC.

The V call is TRBV5-6, the J call TRBJ2-2; 12 bases match TRBD2. Germline V gives CDR1 SGHDT, CDR2 YYEEEE. CDR3 length: 17 residues. V lost 4 bases and J lost 6; bases outside the gene matches: 10. Here the CDR3 reads CASSPTSGSRRPGELFF. CDR3 in DNA: TGTGCCAGCAGCCCGACTAGCGGGAGTCGTCGCCCCGGGGAGCTGTTTTTT.

The rearrangement joins TRBV15 to TRBJ2-1, with 8 bases aligning to TRBD2. The CDR3 consists of 15 residues. The germline V gene encodes CDR1 LNHNV and CDR2 YYDKDF (reference sequence). V lost 3 bases and J lost 8; bases outside the gene matches: 9. Here the CDR3 reads CATSREREKGHEQFF. CDR3 nucleotide sequence: TGTGCCACCAGCAGGGAGCGGGAGAAAGGCCATGAGCAGTTCTTC.

This sequence joins TRBV5-4 and TRBJ2-3; TRBD2 agrees at 8 bases. Trimming removed 3 bases from V and 2 bases from J; junction bases left unmatched: 14. The CDR3 runs to 18 residues. Germline CDR1 SGHNT, CDR2 YYREEE (reference sequence). CDR3 region: CASSSTPGLLADTDTQYF. For the CDR3, the DNA is TGTGCCAGCAGCTCCACACCTGGACTACTAGCGGACACAGATACGCAGTATTTT.

This chain connects TRBV7-3 to TRBJ2-6, with unresolved D. Trimming removed 5 bases at V and 1 base at J, with 12 bases between. In germline, CDR1 is SGHTA, CDR2 FQGTGA. The CDR3 is 16 residues long. CDR3 protein: CASSQLEQSGANVLTF. The CDR3 DNA reads as TGTGCCAGCAGCCAATTAGAACAGTCTGGGGCCAACGTCCTGACTTTC.

The chain links TRBV7-2 to TRBJ2-7; TRBD1 agrees at 9 bases. CDR3 length: 17 residues. V shed 0 bases, J shed 4 bases, and the junction held 10 bases outside the gene matches. Per germline, CDR1 SGHTA and CDR2 FQGNSA. The CDR3 coding sequence is TGTGCCAGCAGCTTAGCCCGAGCGGGGACAGGGAAGTACGAGCAGTACTTC. As protein: CASSLARAGTGKYEQYF.

The chain combines TRBV29-1 with TRBJ2-3; the D is unclear. The CDR3 totals 13 residues. Germline V gene sequence: CDR1 SQVTM, CDR2 ANQGSEA. Trimming left V 4 bases short and J 2 bases short, with 10 bases between. The CDR3 DNA sequence: TGCAGCGTTGCCATGGAACTCACAGATACGCAGTATTTT. Encoded protein: CSVAMELTDTQYF.